The 21 T cell receptor beta chains listed next were all sequenced from one sample in a study of blood T cell repertoires in COVID-19 (dated by TCRdb to about 2020). Library preparation was by the immunoSEQ multiplex PCR assay. This immuneACCESS table, as held by TCRdb, lists in-frame sequences with V and J called but not all clones. Of the missing ones, under half trace to an unresolved V gene in checked studies; the others have no known cause. This sample comprises fewer than 200,000 clones, under 80% of them detected only once. The ten largest clonotypes hold 2.8% of the sample. The sequencing sample was made of peripheral blood. The receptors derive from a man aged 65 to 85 with acute or convalescent COVID-19.

This clone was observed a handful of times. This chain joins TRBV7-2 and TRBJ1-1; 10 bases are shared with TRBD1. Germline V gene lookup returns CDR1 SGHTA and CDR2 FQGNSA. The CDR3 spans 15 residues. J gave up 6 bases and V 2 bases, and 6 bases lay outside the gene matches. The chain's CDR3 is CASSLLGTGDSEAFF. The DNA of the CDR3 is TGTGCCAGCAGCTTACTAGGGACAGGGGACTCTGAAGCTTTCTTT. The full variable domain, with the rest looked up from reference TRBV7-2 and TRBJ1-1, is GAGVSQSPSNKVTEKGKDVELRCDPISGHTALYWYRQSLGQGLEFLIYFQGNSAPDKSGLPSDRFSAERTGGSVSTLTIQRTQQEDSAVYLCASSLLGTGDSEAFFGQGTRLTVV.

The genes are TRBV27 and TRBJ1-2; the D is unclear. V was pared by 3 bases and J by 0 bases, with 11 bases between. The CDR3 extends over 15 amino acids. Germline CDR1 is MNHEY and CDR2 is SMNVEV (reference sequence). CDR3 DNA: TGTGCCAGCAGTTTTTATGGGCCGTCTAACTATGGCTACACCTTC. This sequence encodes CASSFYGPSNYGYTF.

The J gene is TRBJ1-1, the V gene TRBV18; TRBD1 agrees at 7 bases. The trim removed 3 bases at V and 2 bases at J, leaving 6 bases unmatched. The length of the CDR3 is 15 residues. Germline V CDR1 and CDR2: KGHSH, LQKENI. The CDR3 reads CASSPLGQTNTEAFF. CDR3 in DNA: TGTGCCAGCTCACCTTTGGGACAGACCAACACTGAAGCTTTCTTT.

The gene calls are TRBV9 and TRBJ2-1; TRBD2 is a possible D gene (6 bases). Trimming took 0 bases from V and 4 from J, leaving 11 bases between them. The CDR3 covers 15 residues. Looked up from germline, CDR1 is SGDLS and CDR2 is YYNGEE. The CDR3 nucleotides are TGTGCCAGCAGCGTAGGGGTCGGAGGGTACAATGAGCAGTTCTTC. Protein product: CASSVGVGGYNEQFF.

The chain recombines TRBV6-5 with TRBJ2-3; 13 bases agree with TRBD2. The V gene end was trimmed by 9 bases and the J gene end by 5 bases; junction bases not matched to a gene: 8. The CDR3 sequence is 15 residues long. Germline CDR1 reads MNHEY; CDR2 reads SVGAGI. The CDR3 is CASKLAGGPRDTQYF. CDR3 DNA sequence: TGTGCCAGTAAACTAGCGGGGGGGCCGCGAGATACGCAGTATTTT.

J is TRBJ2-5 and V is TRBV21-1; the tabulated D call, TRBD2, remains unverified against the DNA. TRBV21-1 is given as a pseudogene. The CDR3 has 11 residues. CDR3 coding DNA: TGTGCCAGCAGCCCACTCGTGGCCCAGTACTTC. Translated, it gives CASSPLVAQYF.

The chain employs TRBV5-1 and TRBJ2-2, with 8 bases lining up with TRBD1. The V gene end was trimmed by 6 bases and the J gene end by 4 bases; junction bases not matched to a gene: 5. The CDR3 extends over 14 amino acids. Germline CDR1 and CDR2: SGHRS and YFSETQ. The CDR3 reads CASTQGATTGELFF. The CDR3 nucleotides read TGCGCCAGCACCCAGGGGGCAACCACCGGGGAGCTGTTTTTT.

The CDR3 DNA is TGTGCCAGCCTACAGGGGGCCAATCAGCCCCAGCATTTT. It codes for CASLQGANQPQHF. V usage is TRBV19 and J usage is TRBJ1-5, with 9 bases lining up with TRBD1. The V segment lost 9 bases and the J segment 3 bases; nucleotides outside the gene matches: 3. The CDR3 is 13 residues long. Germline CDR1 and CDR2: LNHDA and SQIVND (reference sequence).

This clone has just one count. The rearrangement links TRBV5-1 to TRBJ2-7; 7 bases agree with TRBD2. The CDR3 contains 17 residues. V was pared by 0 bases and J by 0 bases, with 9 bases of the junction left unmatched. Germline CDR1 is SGHRS and CDR2 is YFSETQ. This chain's CDR3 is CASSLVSSGQSSYEQYF. CDR3 DNA sequence: TGCGCCAGCAGCTTGGTTTCTAGCGGTCAGAGCTCCTACGAGCAGTACTTC. Looking up the rest from reference TRBV5-1 and TRBJ2-7 gives the full variable domain: KAGVTQTPRYLIKTRGQQVTLSCSPISGHRSVSWYQQTPGQGLQFLFEYFSETQRNKGNFPGRFSGRQFSNSRSEMNVSTLELGDSALYLCASSLVSSGQSSYEQYFGPGTRLTVT.

The genes are TRBV27 and TRBJ2-7; D possibly corresponds to TRBD1 (6 bases). In germline, CDR1 is MNHEY, CDR2 SMNVEV (reference sequence). This CDR3 comprises 14 residues. V shed 2 bases and J shed 1 base, with 9 bases lying between them. The DNA of the CDR3 is TGTGCCAGCAGTTTACGGCAGGGGTCCTACGAGCAGTACTTC. It encodes CASSLRQGSYEQYF.

The chain couples TRBV6-5 to TRBJ2-7, with 8 bases aligning to TRBD1. This CDR3 region has 14 residues. Germline CDR1 and CDR2: MNHEY and SVGAGI. With 5 bases clipped from V and 5 bases from J, the junction kept 8 bases outside the gene matches. CDR3 in amino acids: CASSLRTGSDEQYF. CDR3 nucleotide sequence: TGTGCCAGCAGTCTACGGACAGGGAGTGACGAGCAGTACTTC.

As DNA, the CDR3 is TGTGCCAGCTCACCGCCTGGGACAGGGGGAAACACTGAAGCTTTCTTT. Amino acids: CASSPPGTGGNTEAFF. The chain joins TRBV18 to TRBJ1-1; 11 nucleotides align to TRBD1. The germline V gene encodes CDR1 KGHSH and CDR2 LQKENI. This CDR3 spans 16 amino acids. The V segment lost 3 bases and the J segment 2 bases; nucleotides outside the gene matches: 5. The entire variable domain, with the rest obtained from reference TRBV18 and TRBJ1-1, is as follows: NAGVMQNPRHLVRRRGQEARLRCSPMKGHSHVYWYRQLPEEGLKFMVYLQKENIIDESGMPKERFSAEFPKEGPSILRIQQVVRGDSAAYFCASSPPGTGGNTEAFFGQGTRLTVV.

The chain has TRBV15 and TRBJ2-7; D remains ambiguous. In germline, CDR1 is LNHNV, CDR2 YYDKDF (reference sequence). The CDR3 consists of 13 residues. The V end lost 1 base, the J end lost 4 bases, and 8 bases lay between the germline ends. In nucleotides, the CDR3 is TGTGCCACCAGCAGAGGACTCACATACGAGCAGTACTTC. Residues: CATSRGLTYEQYF.

This clone showed up just once. This chain links TRBV6-4 with TRBJ1-5; D is unclear. Germline V gene data show CDR1 as MRHNA and CDR2 as SNTAGT. The germline V and J ends were trimmed by 4 bases and 3 bases, with 7 bases remaining between them. This CDR3 is 13 amino acids long. CDR3 sequence reads: CASSAGFNQPQHF. CDR3 DNA sequence: TGTGCCAGCAGTGCGGGATTCAATCAGCCCCAGCATTTT.

The genes are TRBV5-4 and TRBJ1-1; 11 nucleotides line up with TRBD1. CDR3 length: 13 amino acids. The junction had 5 bases not matched to a gene; V was cut back by 3 bases and J by 10 bases. The germline CDR1 and CDR2 sequences are SGHNT and YYREEE (reference sequence). The CDR3 DNA follows: TGTGCCAGCAGCTGGACCGGGACAGGGGGAGCTTTCTTT. Translated, it gives CASSWTGTGGAFF.

This chain uses TRBV6-2 or TRBV6-3 with TRBJ2-7; 7 bases align to TRBD1. Germline V gives CDR1 MNHEY, CDR2 SVGEGT. This CDR3 contains 14 residues. Germline trimming cut 6 bases from V and 0 bases from J; bases unmatched to any gene: 5. The CDR3 nucleotides read TGTGCCAGCAGCCCACAGGGGATCTCCTACGAGCAGTACTTC. It encodes CASSPQGISYEQYF.

The V and J genes are TRBV27 and TRBJ2-1; 9 positions agree with TRBD1. Germline assignment: CDR1 MNHEY and CDR2 SMNVEV (reference sequence). The V gene end was trimmed by 3 bases and the J gene end by 5 bases; junction bases not matched to a gene: 8. The CDR3 has 16 residues. In DNA form, the CDR3 reads TGTGCCAGCAGTTTGCTTGGGACAGGGATCCACAATGAGCAGTTCTTC. Amino acid sequence: CASSLLGTGIHNEQFF.

This chain links TRBV7-2 with TRBJ1-1; D gene unclear. The V and J ends lost 5 bases and 1 base respectively, with 11 bases between them. The V gene's germline CDR1 is SGHTA and CDR2 FQGNSA. This CDR3 is 14 amino acids long. The CDR3 region has the DNA TGTGCCAGCAGCCGTTCGGGGTGGAACACTGAAGCTTTCTTT. This translates into CASSRSGWNTEAFF.

The chain joins TRBV4-2 to TRBJ2-1; 14 positions agree with TRBD2. CDR3 length: 15 amino acids. Germline-derived CDR1 and CDR2 are LGHNA and YNFKEQ. V dropped 3 bases and J dropped 8; count of bases not matched to a gene: 3. This CDR3 is CASSQGTSGRDEQFF. The CDR3 DNA sequence: TGTGCCAGCAGCCAGGGGACTAGCGGGAGAGATGAGCAGTTCTTC.

Written as DNA, the CDR3 is TGTGCCAGCAGCGACAGACTAGCCTCCTACAATGAGCAGTTCTTC. The encoded protein is CASSDRLASYNEQFF. This rearrangement joins TRBV3-1 (or the pseudogene TRBV3-2) to TRBJ2-1; 7 nucleotides line up with TRBD2. CDR3 length: 15 amino acids. CDR1 and CDR2 from the germline V gene are LGHDT and YNNKEL (reference sequence). The V segment lost 5 bases and the J segment 0 bases; nucleotides outside the gene matches: 4.

The chain employs TRBV11-3 and TRBJ1-5, with D perhaps matching TRBD1 (6 bases). Germline CDR1 SGHNT, CDR2 YENEEA. The CDR3 is 17 residues long. The germline V and J ends were trimmed by 2 bases and 2 bases, with 16 bases remaining between them. CDR3 nucleotide sequence: TGTGCCAGCAGCTTAAGGTCGGTATCAGGGGGCAATCAGCCCCAGCATTTT. This translates into CASSLRSVSGGNQPQHF.